Sequencing of this T cell receptor (beta chain) was carried out in a study of cytomegalovirus exposure and HLA in healthy donors (dated by TCRdb to 2016 to 2017). General notes on the study: In an earlier analysis of roughly 590 of the donors, around 300 Gb of sequence data and 100 million or so unique TCR beta sequences from 180 million or so T cells were reported. An early release that covered roughly 600 HLA-typed donors contained about 300 gigabases of sequencing data and roughly 84 million unique TCR sequences. Of the 300 to 500 genotyped donors, 65% to 90% were placed in the genetic ancestry cluster associated with self-reported Caucasian donors. The study was designed to test whether signatures of past pathogen exposure could be identified by cataloging public T cell receptors. The study profiled the T cell repertoires of hundreds of subjects by immunosequencing and related them to cytomegalovirus serostatus. In addition to the first cohort of 650 to 750 subjects, a separate validation cohort of around 110 different subjects was used. The study combined high-throughput TCR immunosequencing, statistical association of individual TCRs with disease status, and machine learning to predict cytomegalovirus infection status. To study patterns of TCR occurrence, a later analysis re-analyzed previously published TCR beta repertoires from around 700 donors and added high-resolution HLA genotyping. The later analysis used no new phenotypic data to find candidate immune exposures, relying instead on TCR beta sequences and their occurrence across donors. To decide whether each TCR beta V gene segment behaved as functional or pseudogenic, an earlier analysis of approximately 590 of the donors relied on high-throughput TCR beta sequencing. Donor age, sex, ethnicity and CMV serostatus were compiled together with the repertoire data. A later genetic analysis took genome-wide SNP genotypes for about 65% of the 666 donors and used that subset as a discovery cohort. All discovery cohort repertoires had been generated using a single sequencing platform. Both class I and class II loci were covered by HLA typing, at four-digit resolution. The number of typed donors differed by locus: about 620-630 for A, B, C, DRB1 and DQB1; approximately 540 for DQA1; over 600 for DPA1; and 450 to 480 for DPB1. Roughly 5 DR-DQ haplotypes were handled as single units for association and clustering, since linkage in the cohort was strong. Among several hundred genotyped donors of the cohort, an average of approximately 240,000 unique TCR beta nucleotide sequences was sequenced per donor, of which 15% to 20% were non-productive. Here is what the overall study found, with its caveats: According to a later analysis, parvovirus B19, influenza, CMV and Epstein-Barr virus appeared linked to several top co-occurrence clusters. A further reported finding was that TCR beta sequences accurately predicted the HLA-A and HLA-B alleles for most subjects in the first cohort. A later genetic analysis associated a missense DCLRE1C variant with V-gene and J-gene trimming of TCR beta chains, and an independent cohort replicated the association. The earlier analysis of about 600 of the donors excluded 15 to 20 rarely observed V segments, including chromosome 9 orphons, because counts were too low. Across donors, most TCR sequences were observed very rarely, whereas some public TCRs were present in many individuals. Compared with the approximately 700-donor mean, donors in an Asian-associated ancestry cluster had fewer N-insertions in productive TCRs, according to a later genetic analysis. In vitro tests confirmed that a few of the cytomegalovirus-associated TCR beta chains recognize cytomegalovirus antigens. In this cohort, only TCR beta chains were sequenced, and detectable features were limited by the absence of alpha or paired-chain data. In an earlier analysis of roughly 500 of the donors, most TCR beta V segments appeared in productive rearrangements about 87% or about 30% of the time, broadly matching IMGT annotations. In both the original and validation cohorts, the classifier was reported to diagnose cytomegalovirus status with high specificity and sensitivity. Correlated functional status among segregating V segments might reflect linkage disequilibrium, but an unknown experimental factor could not be ruled out. In a later analysis, around 17,000 TCR beta sequences were associated with specific HLA alleles at a false discovery rate of 0.05. A later analysis found that TCR association rates varied across HLA loci, with DRB1 alleles showing the most associated TCRs and HLA-C alleles the fewest. In a later analysis, HLA-associated TCR beta chains were found to be more clonally expanded and to have lower generation probabilities than equally common non-associated chains. A cluster of highly shared sequence variants was judged likely to represent a technical artifact of the sequencing pipeline. When HLA alleles, especially DR and DQ, strongly co-occurred, TCR associations were difficult to assign to individual alleles. The only immune exposure information available for the cohort was CMV serostatus. Because HLA typing was missing for some donors at each locus, association tests included only the typed subset. The study gave a list of 150 to 200 TCR beta chains associated with cytomegalovirus. The 87-base-pair reads could not distinguish some IMGT-functional V segments, including TRBV6-2 and TRBV6-3, so those segments were excluded. The authors suggested that the approach could potentially be generalized to other disease states and immunological phenotypes. The presence/absence analyses assumed that sequencing depth was roughly uniform across donors, and that assumption may not be true. A later analysis found that most CMV-associated TCR beta chains appeared HLA-restricted, with HLA associations seemingly driven largely by CMV exposure.

CDR1 and CDR2 (MDHEN, SYDVKM) derive from the germline V gene. Including cysteine and phenylalanine, the CDR3 has 20 amino acids. Here the CDR3 DNA is all that survives: 60 bases in frame from base 1. From V the trimming removes 4 bases and from J it removes 0 bases, while the gene matches leave 16 bases of the junction unaccounted for. Libraries were made using the immunoSEQ multiplex PCR assay. For the multiplex PCR, a mixture combining 60 forward primers for TCR Vbeta segments and 13 reverse primers for TCR Jbeta segments was used. Amplification of the CDR3 region of rearranged TCR beta genes was performed with a multiplex PCR assay on genomic DNA. Amplified TCR beta libraries were sequenced as 87-base-pair reads on the Illumina HiSeq System. Processing in the source paper ran as follows. In a later analysis, some 80 million unique TCR beta chains were counted across the roughly 610 repertoires, and about 10 million of these chains were shared by at least two donors. To remove PCR and sequencing errors, raw reads were error-corrected and collapsed into unique sequences using a nearest-neighbor algorithm that merged closely related sequences. To assign V, D and J gene segments, CDR3 sequences were aligned to IMGT reference sequences. For a sequence to be retained, a match of at least six nucleotides was required to both a V gene segment and a J gene segment. Rearrangements were classified as productive when the CDR3 lacked stop codons and remained in frame with V and J, and all other rearrangements were classified as non-productive. Following IMGT convention, CDR3 was defined as the stretch from the second conserved V-encoded cysteine up to the conserved J-encoded phenylalanine. The earlier analysis of 550 to 650 of the donors excluded any sequence lacking an unambiguous match to a single V gene segment. An earlier analysis of 450 to 650 of the donors called V segments functional above 56.7% productive rearrangements and segregating when the between-donor standard deviation exceeded 5%. A statistical classification framework was developed to diagnose cytomegalovirus status using the catalog of TCR beta chain sequences. V and J gene assignment, in a later analysis, came from comparing TCR nucleotide sequences with IMGT/GENE-DB human TR gene sequences. A later analysis assigned CDR3 sequences and most-parsimonious VDJ recombination scenarios with the TCRdist pipeline. In a later analysis, every TCR beta chain was defined by the combination of its CDR3 amino acid sequence and its V-gene family, and reads without a unique V-gene family were dropped. As a way to deal with suspected cross-contamination and a sequencing artifact, a later analysis dropped approximately 570 nucleotide sequences that were highly shared and had low generation probability. In a later analysis, a clonal expansion index for each public chain was calculated from normalized within-repertoire ranks of inferred template counts. In a later analysis, generation probabilities were computed with a VDJ recombination model fitted to out-of-frame rearrangements, and the resulting probabilities were checked against IGoR. In a later analysis, TCR-TCR, TCR-HLA and TCR-CMV co-occurrence was scored with hypergeometric tests, and a repertoire-size bias correction was applied to TCR pairs. In a later analysis, false discovery rates were estimated by permuting HLA or CMV assignments 20 times. A later analysis grouped co-occurring TCRs with DBSCAN, adding TCRdist sequence similarity when clustering within HLA-allele-positive subsets. Co-occurrence clustering excluded repertoires with fewer than 30,000 or more than 120,000 public chains, plus five with anomalous nucleotide sharing. This immuneACCESS table, as held by TCRdb, lists in-frame sequences with V and J called but not all clones. Of the missing ones, under half trace to an unresolved V gene in checked studies; the others have no known cause. V, J and clone size are taken as reported in that table, and D and trimming were inferred from the DNA itself. A total of 110,000 to 150,000 clones appear in this sample, under 90% of them only once. The top ten hold less than 2.5% of the sample.

The cohort was made up of roughly 670 healthy bone marrow donors. All cohort members were sampled while nominally healthy, although unrecorded immune exposures were likely present. The donor tested CMV seronegative and was one of the 352 seronegative cohort members. A peripheral blood sample was collected from each donor, and TCR beta sequencing was performed on peripheral blood mononuclear cells. The Qiagen DNeasy Blood Extraction Kit was used to extract genomic DNA from the blood cell samples. This clone was detected once. Its antigen is currently not known. No qualities accompany the bases; no much larger clone lies one base away.

This clonotype originated in a boy younger than 10 in good health and CMV-seronegative. Sequencing was carried out using PBMCs. The chain uses TRBV28 and TRBJ2-7; 12 central nucleotides agree with TRBD2. The CDR3 is CASSSWTSGEEALRSYEQYF. The DNA sequence is as follows: TGTGCCAGCAGTTCCTGGACTAGCGGGGAGGAAGCGTTGCGCTCCTACGAGCAGTACTTC. When the CDR3 is completed using the reference TRBV28 and TRBJ2-7 genes on either side, the full variable domain is DVKVTQSSRYLVKRTGEKVFLECVQDMDHENMFWYRQDPGLGLRLIYFSYDVKMKEKGDIPEGYSVSREKKERFSLILESASTNQTSMYLCASSSWTSGEEALRSYEQYFGPGTRLTVT.